The present entry profiles one TCR beta chain with its context. No antigen is known for it. The sample comes from a study of OX40 agonist ivuxolimab in advanced cancers. General observations from the study: Some of the lowest clonal expansion was seen in partial responders at 0.1-3.0 mg/kg. CD4+ T cells averaged fewer expanded clones than CD8+ T cells.

The method was immunoSEQ multiplex PCR; TCRdb's version includes in-frame clones alone and lacks a portion of them. The table lists tens of thousands of clones, around four fifths of them singletons. CDR1 is KGHSH and CDR2 is LQKENI in the germline V gene. V lost 0 bases and J lost 4, with 6 bases in between. CDR3 length equals 14 residues. Sequenced material: CD4+ or CD8+ T cells sorted from blood, taken in a trial of the OX40 agonist ivuxolimab. This TCR was sampled from an adult with an advanced solid tumor such as melanoma, head and neck, liver or kidney cancer. The chain uses TRBV18 and TRBJ2-2; D is undetermined. CDR3 DNA sequence: TGTGCCAGCTCACCACCCCAAACCACCGGGGAGCTGTTTTTT. Translation gives CASSPPQTTGELFF.